A single sample gave rise to the 31 T cell receptor beta chains below, sequenced in a study of CXCR3-negative and CXCR3-positive naive CD8 T cells. Overall study findings and caveats: Compared with CXCR3-negative naive cells, CXCR3-positive naive cells showed more hydrophobic TRB CDR3s.

Their antigens remain unidentified. The method, 5' RACE with UMI labels, was used to prepare the TRB cDNA libraries. TCRdb reprocessed the 5' RACE reads, with one entry per CDR3 protein and no DNA. Here the sample table reports roughly 65,000 distinct CDR3 sequences. The specimen sequenced was naive CXCR3+ CD8+ T cells from blood. Described subset: CD45RO-CCR7+CD27+CD95- naive CD8+ T cells expressing CXCR3 (TNR3+). The receptors were sampled from a human donor in good health. Some clones in this sample may be carry-over from other donors' samples.

V gene TRBV29-1 combines with J gene TRBJ2-3; TCRdb calls TRBD2, which cannot be checked without DNA. This CDR3 is built from 19 residues. CDR1 and CDR2 from the germline V gene are SQVTM and ANQGSEA. CDR3 residues: CSVEDKTSGGAWLTDTQYF.

The chain uses TRBV29-1 and TRBJ2-7. Per germline, CDR1 SQVTM and CDR2 ANQGSEA. The CDR3 is 12 amino acids. CDR3 region: CSVEGSAYEQYF.

CDR3 sequence: CASSPRDAPKTQYF. The V and J genes are TRBV6-2 or TRBV6-3 and TRBJ2-5; the TCRdb D gene call, TRBD1, has no DNA to confirm it. Germline V gives CDR1 MNHEY, CDR2 SVGEGT. This CDR3 contains 14 residues.

The J gene is TRBJ2-3, the V gene TRBV7-3; TCRdb selects TRBD1, and the lack of DNA leaves this call unchecked. This CDR3 has 14 amino acids. Germline CDR1 SGHTA, CDR2 FQGTGA. This chain's CDR3 is CASSPYGGPDTQYF.

The rearrangement joins TRBV29-1 to TRBJ2-7; TCRdb picks TRBD1, but there is no DNA to check that call. This CDR3 has 12 amino acids. The germline CDR1 and CDR2 sequences are SQVTM and ANQGSEA. The CDR3 spells CSGGDRGYEQYF.

The chain carries TRBV7-2 and TRBJ2-4; TCRdb returns TRBD2, unconfirmable since there is no DNA. The CDR3 has 17 amino acids. Germline assignment: CDR1 SGHTA and CDR2 FQGNSA. CDR3 region: CASSFLPSGGVEDIQYF.

The chain joins TRBV6-5 to TRBJ1-2; the D call from TCRdb, TRBD1, cannot be confirmed without DNA. Germline V gene data show CDR1 as MNHEY and CDR2 as SVGAGI. This CDR3 comprises 15 residues. The CDR3: CASSYSLDSNYGYTF.

The chain links TRBV27 to TRBJ1-3. CDR3 size: 14 residues. In germline, CDR1 is MNHEY, CDR2 SMNVEV (reference sequence). CDR3: CASSLGVSGNTIYF.

J is TRBJ1-1 and V is TRBV12-3 or TRBV12-4; TCRdb designates TRBD1, a call that cannot be tested without DNA. There are 14 residues in the CDR3. The CDR3 sequence is CASSPRDRNTEAFF.

The gene calls are TRBV7-8 and TRBJ2-2; lacking DNA, the TRBD2 call made by TCRdb goes unchecked. The CDR3 consists of 17 residues. The germline gives CDR1 SGHVS, CDR2 FQNEAQ. The CDR3 sequence: CASSLWREVRNTGELFF.

The chain has TRBV18 and TRBJ2-7. The CDR3 totals 14 residues. Germline CDR1 reads KGHSH; CDR2 reads LQKENI. This CDR3 is CASSPPFPSYEQYF.

V gene TRBV29-1 combines with J gene TRBJ2-6; TCRdb selects TRBD1, and the lack of DNA leaves this call unchecked. Germline CDR1 SQVTM, CDR2 ANQGSEA. The CDR3 length is 19 residues. The CDR3 sequence is CSVEETGNPPLSGANVLTF.

This sequence joins TRBV29-1 and TRBJ2-7; TCRdb's D call of TRBD1 is untestable without DNA. CDR3 size: 14 residues. CDR1 and CDR2 (germline): SQVTM, ANQGSEA. Here the CDR3 reads CSVDDEDRPDGQYF.

The chain employs TRBV28 and TRBJ2-1. This CDR3 has 18 residues. CDR1 and CDR2 (germline): MDHEN, SYDVKM. The chain's CDR3 is CASSLSVSGVTQYNEQFF.

V is TRBV4-2 and J is TRBJ2-1; no DNA is available, so the TRBD2 call from TCRdb remains unchecked. There are 17 residues in the CDR3. Germline V gene lookup returns CDR1 LGHNA and CDR2 YNFKEQ. CDR3 sequence reads: CASSQGVAGGEYNEQFF.

CDR3: CASSGSRGGSYNEQFF. This chain links TRBV2 with TRBJ2-1; without DNA, the TCRdb call of TRBD1 cannot be checked. Germline V gene data show CDR1 as SNHLY and CDR2 as FYNNEI. This CDR3 has 16 residues.

The chain carries TRBV28 and TRBJ2-6; TCRdb names TRBD1, which stays unverified in the absence of DNA. The CDR3 sequence is 17 residues long. From germline, CDR1 is MDHEN and CDR2 SYDVKM. CDR3 in amino acids: CASSPRTGGTGANVLTF.

The gene calls are TRBV25-1 and TRBJ2-1. The CDR3 extends over 13 amino acids. CDR1 and CDR2 (germline): MGHDK, SYGVNS. This CDR3 reads CASSDDPYNEQFF.

This sequence joins TRBV7-9 and TRBJ1-5; the TCRdb call, TRBD1, lacks DNA for checking. The length of the CDR3 is 15 residues. The V gene's germline CDR1 is SEHNR and CDR2 FQNEAQ (reference sequence). This CDR3 is CASAAKGRDNQPQHF.

The chain employs TRBV7-9 and TRBJ2-2. Germline CDR1 reads SEHNR; CDR2 reads FQNEAQ (reference sequence). CDR3 length equals 11 residues. CDR3 amino acids: CASSLVGELFF.

The rearrangement joins TRBV3-1 to TRBJ1-5; lacking DNA, the TRBD1 call made by TCRdb goes unchecked. The CDR3 covers 18 residues. CDR1 is LGHDT and CDR2 is YNNKEL in the germline V gene (reference sequence). CDR3 amino acids: CASSPPGQGVWDNQPQHF.

V is TRBV5-5 and J is TRBJ2-2; TCRdb's assignment of TRBD1 cannot be checked, as there is no DNA. The V gene's germline CDR1 is SGHKS and CDR2 YYEKEE (reference sequence). There are 16 residues in the CDR3. CDR3 region: CASSGGQDLNTGELFF.

The CDR3 protein is CSVIDSGAFTYNEQFF. This chain uses TRBV29-1 with TRBJ2-1; the TCRdb call, TRBD2, lacks DNA for checking. Germline V gene sequence: CDR1 SQVTM, CDR2 ANQGSEA. The CDR3 extends over 16 amino acids.

This sequence joins TRBV20-1 and TRBJ1-6. The CDR3 is made up of 13 amino acids. Germline V gene data show CDR1 as DFQATT and CDR2 as SNEGSKA (reference sequence). CDR3 sequence: CSARDRINSPLHF.

The chain carries TRBV28 and TRBJ2-5; the D gene TCRdb calls, TRBD1, cannot be checked with no DNA. The CDR3 has 16 residues. CDR1 and CDR2 from the germline V gene are MDHEN and SYDVKM. CDR3 region: CASSLYYRGGQETQYF.

Here the CDR3 reads CASSHGQLEAFF. The V gene is TRBV3-1, the J gene TRBJ1-1; TCRdb names TRBD1, which stays unverified in the absence of DNA. This CDR3 comprises 12 residues. Germline V gene lookup returns CDR1 LGHDT and CDR2 YNNKEL (reference sequence).

The chain has TRBV5-6 and TRBJ2-1. The CDR3 loop spans 12 amino acids. Germline-derived CDR1 and CDR2 are SGHDT and YYEEEE. CDR3 residues: CASSFIKNEQFF.

The chain recombines TRBV29-1 with TRBJ1-2. This CDR3 comprises 12 residues. Germline V gene lookup returns CDR1 SQVTM and CDR2 ANQGSEA. The CDR3: CSGSGGADGYTF.

The CDR3 protein is CSVEGAGVGADTQYF. V usage is TRBV29-1 and J usage is TRBJ2-3; absent DNA, TCRdb's TRBD2 call cannot be checked. Germline assignment: CDR1 SQVTM and CDR2 ANQGSEA. This CDR3 contains 15 residues.

This chain connects TRBV12-3 or TRBV12-4 to TRBJ2-1; TCRdb names TRBD1, which stays unverified in the absence of DNA. This CDR3 is 13 amino acids long. This CDR3 reads CASSPGVYNEQFF.

The chain joins TRBV4-3 to TRBJ2-7. This CDR3 contains 14 residues. Germline CDR1 and CDR2: LGHNA and YSLEER. CDR3: CASSPDGDSYEQYF.